One T cell receptor beta chain is described in this entry. What it recognizes is unknown. This sample stems from a study of Ad26.COV2.S vaccination and SARS-CoV-2 variants. The wider study: Donor joined the COV1001 Ad26.COV2.S trial arm. Administration of Ad26.COV2.S was intramuscular, either once or twice 56 days apart.

Clones were read by immunoSEQ multiplex PCR, and TCRdb kept only the in-frame ones, dropping some. There are hundreds of thousands of clones in the sample; around 92% occur only once, and 1.5% to 2% lies in the top ten. Study-wide results and caveats: In TCR breadth and depth analyses, total T cell responses may have been underestimated.

As for treatment: roughly 18 received Ad26.COV2.S at low or high dose, single or two shots; several received placebo; per-sample allocation not given. At day 63 after the first vaccine or placebo injection, samples were drawn. An Ad26 vector that expressed Wuhan-strain SARS-CoV-2 spike constituted the vaccine. The CDR3 is 16 amino acids. V shed 5 bases, J shed 5 bases, and the junction held 14 bases outside the gene matches. Germline loops: CDR1 MNHEY, CDR2 SVGEGT. This sample comprised peripheral blood, obtained in a trial of Ad26.COV2.S vaccine versus placebo. This receptor was obtained from a person aged 18-60 years who received the Ad26.COV2.S COVID-19 vaccine or a placebo. J is TRBJ2-5 and V is TRBV6-2 or TRBV6-3, with 7 bases matching TRBD2. CDR3 protein: CASSPGRLARGETQYF. CDR3 bases: TGTGCCAGCAGTCCCGGCCGACTAGCCCGAGGTGAGACCCAGTACTTC.